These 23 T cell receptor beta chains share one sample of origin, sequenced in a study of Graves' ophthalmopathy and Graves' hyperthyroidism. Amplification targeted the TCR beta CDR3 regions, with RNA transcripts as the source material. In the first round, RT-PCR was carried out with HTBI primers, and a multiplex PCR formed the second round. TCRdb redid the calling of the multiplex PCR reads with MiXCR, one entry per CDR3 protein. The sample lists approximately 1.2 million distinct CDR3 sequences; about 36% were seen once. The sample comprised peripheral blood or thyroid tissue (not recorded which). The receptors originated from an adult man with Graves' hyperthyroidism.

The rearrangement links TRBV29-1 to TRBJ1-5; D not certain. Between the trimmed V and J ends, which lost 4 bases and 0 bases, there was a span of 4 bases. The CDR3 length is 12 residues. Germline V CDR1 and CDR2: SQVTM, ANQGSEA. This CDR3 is CSVADSNQPQHF. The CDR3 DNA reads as TGCAGCGTTGCAGATAGCAATCAGCCCCAGCATTTT.

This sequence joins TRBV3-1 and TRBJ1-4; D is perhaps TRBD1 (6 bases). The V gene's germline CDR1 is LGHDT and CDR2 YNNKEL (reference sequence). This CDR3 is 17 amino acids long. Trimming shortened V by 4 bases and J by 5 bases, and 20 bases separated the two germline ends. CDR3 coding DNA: TGTGCCAGCAGCCTCTACAGCGCCGGGACACCGAATGAAAAACTGTTTTTT. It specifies CASSLYSAGTPNEKLFF.

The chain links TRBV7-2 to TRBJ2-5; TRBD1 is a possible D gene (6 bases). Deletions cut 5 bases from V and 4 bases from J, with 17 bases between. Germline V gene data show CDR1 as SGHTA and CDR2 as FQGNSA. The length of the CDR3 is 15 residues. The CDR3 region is CASSVIGGFRETQYF. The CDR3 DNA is TGTGCCAGCAGCGTAATTGGGGGCTTTCGAGAGACCCAGTACTTC.

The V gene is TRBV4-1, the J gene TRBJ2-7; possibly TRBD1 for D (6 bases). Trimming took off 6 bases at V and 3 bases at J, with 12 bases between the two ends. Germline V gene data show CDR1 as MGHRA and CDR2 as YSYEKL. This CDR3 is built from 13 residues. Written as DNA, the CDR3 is TGCGCCAGCAGGGGGCTAGGGGGCTACGAGCAGTACTTC. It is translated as CASRGLGGYEQYF.

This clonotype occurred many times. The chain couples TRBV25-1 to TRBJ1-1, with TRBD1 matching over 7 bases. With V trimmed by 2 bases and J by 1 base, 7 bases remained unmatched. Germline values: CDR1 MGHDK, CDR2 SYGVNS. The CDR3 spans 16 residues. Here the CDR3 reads CASSEDRVTANTEAFF. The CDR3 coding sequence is TGTGCCAGCAGTGAAGACAGGGTGACGGCGAACACTGAAGCTTTCTTT.

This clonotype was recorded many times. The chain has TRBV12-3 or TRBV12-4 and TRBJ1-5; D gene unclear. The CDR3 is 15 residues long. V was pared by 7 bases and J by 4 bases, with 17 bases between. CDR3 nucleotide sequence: TGTGCCAGCACCTCAGAGCCCTGGCCTAATCAGCCCCAGCATTTT. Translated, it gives CASTSEPWPNQPQHF.

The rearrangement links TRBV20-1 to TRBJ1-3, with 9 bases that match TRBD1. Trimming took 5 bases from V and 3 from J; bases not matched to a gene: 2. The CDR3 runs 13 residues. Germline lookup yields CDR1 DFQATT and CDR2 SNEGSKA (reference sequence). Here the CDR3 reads CSAGTGSGNTIYF. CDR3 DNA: TGCAGTGCTGGGACAGGGAGTGGAAACACCATATATTTT.

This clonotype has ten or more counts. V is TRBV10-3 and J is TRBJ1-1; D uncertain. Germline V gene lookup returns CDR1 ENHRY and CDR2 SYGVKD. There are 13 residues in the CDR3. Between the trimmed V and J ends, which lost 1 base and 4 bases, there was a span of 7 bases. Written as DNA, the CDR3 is TGTGCCATCAGTGAGTGGGAGTTCACTGAAGCTTTCTTT. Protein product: CAISEWEFTEAFF.

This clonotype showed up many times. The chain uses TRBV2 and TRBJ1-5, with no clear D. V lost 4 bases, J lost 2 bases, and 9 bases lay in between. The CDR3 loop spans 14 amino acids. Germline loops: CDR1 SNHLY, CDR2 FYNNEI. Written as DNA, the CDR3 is TGTGCCAGCAGTGTTGGGCAAGGCAATCAGCCCCAGCATTTT. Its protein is CASSVGQGNQPQHF. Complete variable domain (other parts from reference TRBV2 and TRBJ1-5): EPEVTQTPSHQVTQMGQEVILRCVPISNHLYFYWYRQILGQKVEFLVSFYNNEISEKSEIFDDQFSVERPDGSNFTLKIRSTKLEDSAMYFCASSVGQGNQPQHFGDGTRLSIL.

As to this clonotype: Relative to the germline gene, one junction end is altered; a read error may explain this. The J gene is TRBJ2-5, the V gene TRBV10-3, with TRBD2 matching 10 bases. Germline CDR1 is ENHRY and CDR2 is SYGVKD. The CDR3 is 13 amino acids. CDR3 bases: TGTGCCATCAGTGTGAGGCTAGCGGGAGTTCGGAACTTC. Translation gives CAISVRLAGVRNF.

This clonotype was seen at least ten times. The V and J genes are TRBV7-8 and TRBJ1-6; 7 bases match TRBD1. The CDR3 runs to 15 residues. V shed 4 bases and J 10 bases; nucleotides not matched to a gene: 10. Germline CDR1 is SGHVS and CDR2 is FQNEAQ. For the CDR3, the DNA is TGTGCCAGCAGCTGGGGGACAGAGAGTCTGTCACCCCTCCACTTT. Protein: CASSWGTESLSPLHF.

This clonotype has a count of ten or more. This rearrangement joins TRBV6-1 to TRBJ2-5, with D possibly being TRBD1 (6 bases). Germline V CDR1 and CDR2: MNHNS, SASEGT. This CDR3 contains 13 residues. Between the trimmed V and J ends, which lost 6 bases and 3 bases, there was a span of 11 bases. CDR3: CASSERDKETQYF. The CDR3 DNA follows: TGTGCCAGCAGCGAACGGGACAAAGAGACCCAGTACTTC.

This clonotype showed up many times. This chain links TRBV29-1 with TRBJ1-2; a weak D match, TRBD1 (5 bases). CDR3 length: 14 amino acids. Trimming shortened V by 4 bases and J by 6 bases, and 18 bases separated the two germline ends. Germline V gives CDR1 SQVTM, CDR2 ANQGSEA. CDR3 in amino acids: CSVVDVRGVNGYTF. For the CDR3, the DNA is TGCAGCGTTGTTGACGTTCGGGGGGTGAATGGCTACACCTTC.

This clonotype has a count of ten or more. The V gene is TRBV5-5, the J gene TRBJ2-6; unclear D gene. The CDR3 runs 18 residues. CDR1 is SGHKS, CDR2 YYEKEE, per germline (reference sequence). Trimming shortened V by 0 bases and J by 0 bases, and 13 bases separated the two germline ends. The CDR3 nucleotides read TGTGCCAGCAGCTTGGGTGTGAGAAGTAACTCTGGGGCCAACGTCCTGACTTTC. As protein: CASSLGVRSNSGANVLTF.

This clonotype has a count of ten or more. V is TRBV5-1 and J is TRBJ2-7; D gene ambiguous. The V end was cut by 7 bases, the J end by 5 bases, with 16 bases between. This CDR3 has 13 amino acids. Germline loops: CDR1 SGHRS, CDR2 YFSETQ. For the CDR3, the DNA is TGCGCCAGCCGAATCTCTAGTACCGACGAGCAGTACTTC. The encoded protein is CASRISSTDEQYF.

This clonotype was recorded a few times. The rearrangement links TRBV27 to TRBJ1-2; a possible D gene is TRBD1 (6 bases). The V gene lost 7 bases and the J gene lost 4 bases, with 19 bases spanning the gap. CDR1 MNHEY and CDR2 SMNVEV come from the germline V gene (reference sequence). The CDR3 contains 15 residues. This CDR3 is CASNQYGGRIYGYTF. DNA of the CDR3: TGTGCCAGCAACCAGTATGGGGGGCGCATCTATGGCTACACCTTC.

As DNA, the CDR3 is TGCGCCAGCAGTGAGTGGGGGACAGGGAATAATTCACCCCTCCACTTT. Its protein product is CASSEWGTGNNSPLHF. This rearrangement joins TRBV10-2 to TRBJ1-6, with 9 bases identical to TRBD1. Trimming cost V 1 base and J 5 bases; bases outside gene matches: 3. CDR1 and CDR2 (germline): WSHSY, SAAADI. The CDR3 totals 16 residues.

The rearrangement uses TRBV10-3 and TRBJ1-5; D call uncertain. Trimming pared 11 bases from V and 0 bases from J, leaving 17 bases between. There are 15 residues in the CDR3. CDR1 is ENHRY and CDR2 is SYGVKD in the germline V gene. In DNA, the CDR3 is TGTGCCTGCAGTGATTGGCAGTATAGCAATCAGCCCCAGCATTTT. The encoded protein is CACSDWQYSNQPQHF.

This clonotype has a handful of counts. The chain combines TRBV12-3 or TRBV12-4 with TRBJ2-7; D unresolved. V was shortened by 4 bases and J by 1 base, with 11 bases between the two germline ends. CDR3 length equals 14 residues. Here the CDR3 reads CASSSWKSSYEQYF. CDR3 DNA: TGTGCCAGCAGTTCTTGGAAGTCGTCCTACGAGCAGTACTTC.

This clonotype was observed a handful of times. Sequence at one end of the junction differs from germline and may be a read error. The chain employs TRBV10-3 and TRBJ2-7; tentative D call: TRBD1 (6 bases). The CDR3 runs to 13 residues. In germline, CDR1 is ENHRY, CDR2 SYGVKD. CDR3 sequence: CASSEFDRLEQYF. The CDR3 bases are TGTGCCAGCAGTGAATTTGACAGGCTCGAGCAGTACTTC.

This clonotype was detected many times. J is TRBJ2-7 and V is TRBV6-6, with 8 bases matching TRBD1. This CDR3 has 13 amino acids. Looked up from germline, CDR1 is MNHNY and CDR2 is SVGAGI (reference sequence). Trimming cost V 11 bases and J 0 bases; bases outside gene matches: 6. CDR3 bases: TGTGCCGCCCGACAGGGGCTCTCCTACGAGCAGTACTTC. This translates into CAARQGLSYEQYF.

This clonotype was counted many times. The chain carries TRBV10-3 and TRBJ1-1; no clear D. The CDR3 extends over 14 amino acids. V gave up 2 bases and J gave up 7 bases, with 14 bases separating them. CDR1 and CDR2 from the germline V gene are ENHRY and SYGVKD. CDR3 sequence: CAISERGYSDEAFF. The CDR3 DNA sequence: TGTGCCATCAGTGAGCGCGGCTATAGCGATGAAGCTTTCTTT.

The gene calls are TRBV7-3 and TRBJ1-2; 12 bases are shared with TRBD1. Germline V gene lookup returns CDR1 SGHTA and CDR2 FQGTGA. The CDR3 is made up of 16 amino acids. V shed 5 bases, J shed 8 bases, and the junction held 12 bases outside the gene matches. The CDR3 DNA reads TGTGCCAGCAGCCCGCCCGGGACAGGGGGCGCGTCCGGCTACACCTTC. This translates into CASSPPGTGGASGYTF.